This T cell receptor (beta chain) was recorded in a study of OX40 agonist ivuxolimab in advanced cancers. Study context: Antecedent anti-PD-1, anti-PD-L1 or anti-CTLA-4 therapy was permissible, with over 35% having received some.

Measured with immunoSEQ multiplex PCR; TCRdb has only the in-frame clones, and not every one. The sample lists tens of thousands of clones, 65% to 90% occurring once. CDR1 ENHRY and CDR2 SYGVKD come from the germline V gene. The CDR3 totals 14 residues. The J segment lost 2 bases and the V segment lost 6 bases, leaving 2 bases of the junction unmatched. The sample consisted of CD4+ or CD8+ T cells sorted from blood, taken in a trial of the OX40 agonist ivuxolimab. The chain uses TRBV10-3 and TRBJ2-7; 12 bases map to TRBD1. The receptor was derived from an adult with an advanced solid tumor such as melanoma, head and neck, liver or kidney cancer. CDR3 in amino acids: CAIRGQGAPYEQYF. CDR3 DNA: TGTGCCATCAGGGGACAGGGGGCTCCCTACGAGCAGTACTTC.